Shown below are 10 T cell receptor beta chains from a single sample sequenced in a study of shared clonotypes between healthy human individuals. Only in-frame clones appear in the TCRdb table, and some are missing; sequencing was by immunoSEQ multiplex PCR. The data show more than 400,000 clones, roughly 95% seen once. Sequenced sample: naive CD4+ T cells sorted from blood. Noted subset: CD45RA+ positively selected. The source of these receptors is a woman aged 30 to 39 in good health.

The V and J genes are TRBV5-8 and TRBJ1-1; D is uncertain. The CDR3 runs 13 residues. Germline loops: CDR1 SGHTS, CDR2 YDEGEE. V gave up 4 bases and J gave up 1 base, with 8 bases separating them. The CDR3 protein is CASSQQPNTEAFF. In DNA form, the CDR3 reads TGTGCCAGCAGCCAGCAGCCGAACACTGAAGCTTTCTTT.

The chain couples TRBV5-4 to TRBJ2-7; TRBD1 aligns across 7 bases. V was clipped by 3 bases and J by 2 bases; unmatched bases: 8. The CDR3 totals 15 residues. The germline gives CDR1 SGHNT, CDR2 YYREEE (reference sequence). The CDR3 sequence: CASSSRTGAPYEQYF. CDR3 nucleotide sequence: TGTGCCAGCAGCTCGAGGACAGGAGCCCCCTACGAGCAGTACTTC.

The chain is built from TRBV7-9 and TRBJ2-7; no firm D call. Looked up from germline, CDR1 is SEHNR and CDR2 is FQNEAQ (reference sequence). This CDR3 spans 14 amino acids. The V end was cut by 3 bases, the J end by 0 bases, with 9 bases between. CDR3 bases: TGTGCCAGCAGCTTGTCGGTTAGCTCCTACGAGCAGTACTTC. Residues: CASSLSVSSYEQYF.

This chain links TRBV27 with TRBJ2-7; 7 bases map to TRBD1. Germline V gene lookup returns CDR1 MNHEY and CDR2 SMNVEV (reference sequence). CDR3 size: 14 residues. With V trimmed by 2 bases and J by 0 bases, 1 base remained unmatched. For the CDR3, the DNA is TGTGCCAGCAGTTTAAGACAGGGCTCCTACGAGCAGTACTTC. Its protein product is CASSLRQGSYEQYF.

The chain couples TRBV2 to TRBJ1-5; possibly TRBD1 for D (6 bases). V shed 7 bases and J shed 7 bases, with 14 bases lying between them. Germline CDR1 and CDR2: SNHLY and FYNNEI. CDR3 length: 13 amino acids. CDR3 sequence (DNA): TGTGCCAGCAAAAGGGGGTCAGGGCAGCCCCAGCATTTT. Translated: CASKRGSGQPQHF.

This chain joins TRBV30 and TRBJ1-5; D is ambiguous. This CDR3 comprises 14 residues. Trimming shortened V by 4 bases and J by 5 bases, and 15 bases separated the two germline ends. CDR1 and CDR2 from the germline V gene are GTSNPN and SVGIG (reference sequence). The CDR3 DNA reads as TGTGCCTGGAATACCGGGAGCCTTTATCAGCCCCAGCATTTT. Translation gives CAWNTGSLYQPQHF.

This chain links TRBV5-6 with TRBJ2-3; tentative D call: TRBD2 (6 bases). Per germline, CDR1 SGHDT and CDR2 YYEEEE. Between the trimmed V and J ends, which lost 3 bases and 4 bases, there was a span of 9 bases. This CDR3 has 13 residues. This chain's CDR3 is CASSSGDPDTQYF. For the CDR3, the DNA is TGTGCCAGCAGCTCGGGGGATCCAGATACGCAGTATTTT.

The rearrangement joins TRBV18 to TRBJ2-2; the D call may be TRBD1 or TRBD2 (5 bases each). CDR3 length: 17 residues. Trimming pared 5 bases from V and 4 bases from J, leaving 20 bases between. From germline, CDR1 is KGHSH and CDR2 LQKENI. CDR3 amino acids: CASSTTLTGPGTGELFF. CDR3 in DNA: TGTGCCAGCTCAACCACCCTCACGGGGCCGGGCACCGGGGAGCTGTTTTTT.

This chain connects TRBV19 to TRBJ2-5, with TRBD1 identical over 7 bases. The DNA end lines up better with TRBJ2-7; the J call may be wrong. Germline assignment: CDR1 LNHDA and CDR2 SQIVND (reference sequence). This CDR3 is 14 amino acids long. The chain's CDR3 is CASSTGQTNYEQYF. In DNA form, the CDR3 reads TGTGCCAGTAGTACGGGACAGACAAACTACGAGCAGTACTTC.

A single count supports this clone. The chain joins TRBV9 to TRBJ2-2; no clear D gene. Germline V gives CDR1 SGDLS, CDR2 YYNGEE. The CDR3 extends over 12 amino acids. V was cut by 2 bases and J by 9 bases, with 8 bases left in between. CDR3 DNA: TGTGCCAGCAGCGTCAACAGCCGGGAGCTGTTTTTT. Translation: CASSVNSRELFF.